This TCR beta chain emerged from a study of T cell responses to AZD1222 COVID-19 vaccine. Findings and caveats of the study: Seropositivity was recorded at baseline in only 6 or 7 AZD1222 recipients. Dominant CD4 TCR responses targeted spike regions 160-218 and 743-854. In a largely white British group with more females than males, clonal diversity was possibly underestimated. Increased Spike-specific TCR breadth and depth were observed after two AZD1222 doses.

The table came from immunoSEQ multiplex PCR; TCRdb's copy has only in-frame clones and leaves some out. The table records 100,000 to 150,000 clones, approximately 88% of them present only once. In germline, CDR1 is SNHLY, CDR2 FYNNEI. The CDR3 runs to 15 residues. The V and J ends lost 6 bases and 6 bases, in that order; junction bases with no gene match: 12. As for this clone: What it binds is not known.

The specimen comprised peripheral blood, sampled on day 0 of AZD1222 vaccination. The TCR originated in an adult in good health. This sequence joins TRBV2 and TRBJ1-2; 8 bases are a match to TRBD1. CDR3 sequence: CASRETGGSGDGYTF. The CDR3 DNA is TGTGCCAGCAGGGAAACAGGGGGTAGCGGGGATGGCTACACCTTC.